This TCR beta chain appears in the sequencing data of a study of CD8 T cells in ankylosing spondylitis. Concerning this clonotype itself: What it binds is not known.

The CDR3 is made up of 16 amino acids. Looked up from germline, CDR1 is KGHDR and CDR2 is SFDVKD. Trimming took 1 base from V and 4 from J, leaving 14 bases between them. TCRdb fed the 5' RACE reads into MiXCR, producing one record per CDR3 protein. The table includes a few hundred thousand distinct CDR3 sequences, 20% detected once. Study-wide points: Roughly eight highly homologous variants made up a TCR beta motif, and this motif appeared characteristic of ankylosing spondylitis blood.

The chain is built from TRBV24-1 and TRBJ2-3, with D perhaps TRBD1 or TRBD2 (5 bases each). This TCR derives from a male donor with ankylosing spondylitis or in good health (not recorded which). Sequencing was carried out using blood, either unsorted or a sorted T cell fraction (not recorded which). The CDR3 protein is CATSDFTRDGADTQYF. CDR3 DNA sequence: TGTGCCACCAGTGATTTTACCAGGGACGGGGCAGATACGCAGTATTTT.